This TCR beta chain was obtained from a study of regulatory T cells in long-lasting Graves disease. Time point defined: newly diagnosed GD, antithyroid drugs for less than 3 months. Extracted PBMC RNA gave rise to the TCR library. V was pared by 8 bases and J by 4 bases, with 7 bases of the junction left unmatched. CDR3 length equals 14 residues. CDR1 is ENHRY, CDR2 SYGVKD, per germline. Study results and caveats: There was favoring of TRBV28, TRBJ1-2 and TRBJ2-5 in persistent disease. Results may be inaccurate due to the small sample size.

Combining iRepertoire HTBI primers with Arm-PCR of CDR3 regions, the authors built TCR beta libraries. TCRdb reprocessed the multiplex PCR reads via MiXCR and lists one record per CDR3 protein. In the table there are 500,000 or so distinct CDR3 sequences, about a sixth of which are singletons. This clonotype was seen only a few times. Its antigen is unidentified. Separately, the same data were catalogued under a study of T cells in Graves' hyperthyroidism and ophthalmopathy.

The chain recombines TRBV10-3 with TRBJ2-5, with 10 bases lining up with TRBD1. This material consisted of peripheral blood mononuclear cells (PBMCs), taken at new diagnosis, from a patient treated with antithyroid drugs. The receptor comes from a man aged 35 to 55 with Graves disease. The CDR3 reads CAISGTGVGETQYF. Written as DNA, the CDR3 is TGTGCCATCTCCGGGACAGGGGTTGGAGAGACCCAGTACTTC.